Sequencing of this T cell receptor beta chain was carried out in a study of T cell repertoires in ileal Crohn's disease. Study overall: Biopsies of the neoterminal ileum at postoperative colonoscopy form M6 samples.

V was clipped by 1 base and J by 2 bases, with 9 bases between them. CDR1 SGHVS and CDR2 FQNEAQ come from the germline V gene. CDR3 length equals 14 residues. Time point specified: neoterminal ileum biopsy at postoperative endoscopy, about 6 months after surgery. Eligibility required adulthood, ileal or ileocolonic Crohn's disease and indicated ileocolonic resection. Sequencing was performed with immunoSEQ multiplex PCR; in TCRdb, only in-frame clones are kept and a portion is missing. The table shows roughly 60,000 clones, with around 90% occurring only once. A word on this clone: What it binds is not known.

Study-level findings and limits: Compared with CD4 T cells, sorted CD8 cells carried more expanded clones.

The specimen sequenced was ileal tissue. The source is an adult with Crohn's disease. V is TRBV7-8 and J is TRBJ2-7; possible D gene TRBD2, 6 bases. This CDR3 is CASSLGTGAYEQYF. CDR3 bases: TGTGCCAGCAGCTTAGGGACGGGAGCCTACGAGCAGTACTTC.